The following is a TCR beta chain sequence with its context. In replicate PCRs of sorted subsets, about 220 ng DNA, about 29,000 T cell genomes, was used. Measured with immunoSEQ multiplex PCR; TCRdb has only the in-frame clones, and not every one. The repertoire consists of nearly 1 million clones, with 76% occurring once and the leading ten covering approximately 1.5%. The sample belongs to a study of shared clonotypes between healthy human individuals. Study background: Plates per donor: three CD4 naive, three CD4 memory, two CD8 naive, one CD8 memory.

J was trimmed by 1 base and V by 2 bases; bases with no gene match: 12. The germline CDR1 and CDR2 sequences are MRHNA and SNTAGT. The CDR3 loop spans 19 amino acids. V usage is TRBV6-4 and J usage is TRBJ1-5; 9 bases map to TRBD1. This sequence originates from a man aged 18 to 30 in good health. The source material was memory CD4+ T cells sorted from blood. Subset given: CD45RA-negative fraction. The CDR3 DNA is TGTGCCAGCAGTGACCCTGGCGGTAGGGGGACAGGGAGCAATCAGCCCCAGCATTTT. As protein: CASSDPGGRGTGSNQPQHF.